Following are 19 T cell receptor beta chains from one sample sequenced in a study of T cells in women clearing cervical HPV infection. The assay was immunoSEQ multiplex PCR, and TCRdb's table has in-frame clones only and misses some. The sample has approximately 21,000 clones, and its top ten clones hold less than 3%. Sequenced material: blood buffy coat. All receptors derive from a woman between 18 and 70 years old with a cervical HPV16 infection that either progressed to CIN3+ or cleared (not recorded which).

About this clone itself: The read ends 3 residues before the CDR3 terminus; that terminus is restored from the germline J gene. Different DNA sequences within this sample yield the same CDR3. The chain employs TRBV7-2 and TRBJ1-3; a weak D match, TRBD1 (6 bases). The CDR3 contains 15 residues. The V and J ends lost 0 bases and 7 bases respectively, with 13 bases between them. Looked up from germline, CDR1 is SGHTA and CDR2 is FQGNSA. The part of the CDR3 DNA that was read is TGTGCCAGCAGCTTAGCGGGGACACCGGGCAACACC. This translates into CASSLAGTPGNT. The whole CDR3 sequence reads CASSLAGTPGNTIYF.

About this clone: From the germline J gene comes the end of the CDR3, since the read stops 3 residues before it. This chain uses TRBV7-9 with TRBJ2-7; no reliable D call. CDR3 length: 12 residues. The germline V gene has CDR1 SEHNR and CDR2 FQNEAQ (reference sequence). Trimming took off 6 bases at V and 3 bases at J, with 9 bases between the two ends. The sequenced CDR3 bases are TGTGCCAGCAGGAACAGAGACTACGAG. Its translation: CASRNRDYE. The CDR3 reads in full as CASRNRDYEQYF. Combining the CDR3 with reference TRBV7-9 and TRBJ2-7 gives the whole variable domain DTGVSQNPRHKITKRGQNVTFRCDPISEHNRLYWYRQTLGQGPEFLTYFQNEAQLEKSRLLSDRFSAERPKGSFSTLEIQRTEQGDSAMYLCASRNRDYEQYFGPGTRLTVT.

Remarks on this clone: The observed sequence ends 3 residues before the CDR3 terminus, with the missing tail filled in from the germline J gene. The gene calls are TRBV18 and TRBJ1-2; no definite D call. From germline, CDR1 is KGHSH and CDR2 LQKENI. The CDR3 spans 14 residues. Incomplete CDR3 DNA: TGTGCCAGCTCACCACGAGAGATTCTAGATACC. Translating it yields CASSPREILDT. The whole CDR3 region reads CASSPREILDTYTF.

For this clone: The read terminates 3 residues before the CDR3 end, so the remaining end is supplied by the germline J gene. The chain carries TRBV6-2 or TRBV6-3 and TRBJ2-5; TRBD1 matches at 10 bases. There are 15 residues in the CDR3. Per germline, CDR1 MNHEY and CDR2 SVGEGT. V lost 2 bases, J lost 5 bases, and 5 bases stayed unmatched. The CDR3 here is CASSYADRGQETQYF. The DNA read from the CDR3 is TGTGCCAGCAGTTACGCCGACAGGGGGCAGGAGACC.

With respect to this clone: The missing CDR3 end, 3 residues past where the read stops, is filled in from the germline J gene. The rearrangement links TRBV7-7 to TRBJ1-2; D gene unclear. From germline, CDR1 is SSHAT and CDR2 FNYEAQ (reference sequence). This CDR3 spans 13 amino acids. CDR3 sequence reads: CASSLDSNNDYTF. The sequenced part of the CDR3 DNA is TGTGCCAGCAGCTTAGACAGCAACAATGAC.

The CDR3 sequence is CASSRLQGQGDEQYF. The sequenced part of the CDR3 DNA is TGTGCCAGCAGCCGATTGCAGGGACAGGGGGACGAG. The chain carries TRBV2 and TRBJ2-7; 11 positions match TRBD1. Sequencing ends 3 residues short of the CDR3 end; the germline J gene provides the rest. V lost 6 bases to trimming and J lost 5 bases; unmatched junction nucleotides: 9. Germline V gene lookup returns CDR1 SNHLY and CDR2 FYNNEI. This CDR3 comprises 15 residues.

Notes on this clone: The observed sequence ends 3 residues before the CDR3 terminus, with the missing tail filled in from the germline J gene. This chain links TRBV5-4 with TRBJ2-1; 7 positions agree with TRBD1. V lost 3 bases, J lost 7 bases, and 10 bases stayed unmatched. Germline assignment: CDR1 SGHNT and CDR2 YYREEE (reference sequence). The CDR3 sequence is 15 residues long. This CDR3 is CASSSDSGQLNEQFF. The sequenced CDR3 bases are TGTGCCAGCAGCTCGGATTCGGGACAGCTAAATGAG. The variable domain in full, with the rest retrieved from reference TRBV5-4 and TRBJ2-1, is ETGVTQSPTHLIKTRGQQVTLRCSSQSGHNTVSWYQQALGQGPQFIFQYYREEENGRGNFPPRFSGLQFPNYSSELNVNALELDDSALYLCASSSDSGQLNEQFFGPGTRLTVL.

On this clone itself: The DNA ends 3 residues before the CDR3 does, and the rest of the CDR3 is filled in from the germline J gene. The V call is TRBV18, the J call TRBJ2-3, with 9 bases fitting TRBD1. The CDR3 contains 21 residues. V trimming: 4 bases; J trimming: 2 bases; junction bases outside the gene matches: 22. Germline CDR1 KGHSH, CDR2 LQKENI. Partial CDR3 DNA: TGTGCCAGCTCACTCTTCACCGGGACAGGGATGTTGGTGGGTGACACAGATACG. Amino acid sequence: CASSLFTGTGMLVGDTDT. The CDR3 in full is CASSLFTGTGMLVGDTDTQYF.

A note on this clone: Read sequence stops 3 residues before the CDR3 end, and the germline J gene provides the missing end. This chain joins TRBV19 and TRBJ1-2, with unresolved D. CDR3 length: 11 residues. CDR1 and CDR2 from the germline V gene are LNHDA and SQIVND (reference sequence). The CDR3 is CASSIGGDYTF. The sequenced part of the CDR3 DNA is TGTGCCAGTAGTATAGGAGGTGAC. The entire variable domain, with the rest obtained from reference TRBV19 and TRBJ1-2, is as follows: DGGITQSPKYLFRKEGQNVTLSCEQNLNHDAMYWYRQDPGQGLRLIYYSQIVNDFQKGDIAEGYSVSREKKESFPLTVTSAQKNPTAFYLCASSIGGDYTFGSGTRLTVV.

As for this clone: Sequencing ends 3 residues short of the CDR3 end; the germline J gene provides the rest. This chain connects TRBV5-5 to TRBJ2-5, with 9 bases that match TRBD1. With V trimmed by 4 bases and J by 7 bases, 11 bases remained unmatched. This CDR3 has 15 residues. CDR1 is SGHKS and CDR2 is YYEKEE in the germline V gene (reference sequence). The CDR3 reads CASSKTGGGLRTQYF. The sequenced CDR3 bases are TGTGCCAGCAGCAAGACAGGGGGTGGCCTGAGGACC.

The part of the CDR3 DNA that was read is TGCGCCAGCAGCCAACCGACTAGCGGGGGGGCATCCTACGAG. Amino acids: CASSQPTSGGASYE. The full CDR3 protein is CASSQPTSGGASYEQYF. The genes are TRBV4-1 and TRBJ2-7; TRBD2 aligns across 14 bases. The read ends 3 residues before the CDR3 terminus; that terminus is restored from the germline J gene. CDR3 length: 17 residues. Trimming at V came to 2 bases and at J to 1 base, leaving 4 bases not matched to a gene. Germline values: CDR1 MGHRA, CDR2 YSYEKL.

On this clone: Coverage ceases 3 residues before the CDR3 finishes, and the germline J gene fills in the end. This chain joins TRBV7-2 and TRBJ2-4; perhaps TRBD2 as D (7 bases). CDR1 and CDR2 (germline): SGHTA, FQGNSA. The length of the CDR3 is 14 residues. CDR3 loop: CASSLGGANYGQYF. Partial CDR3 DNA: TGTGCCAGCAGCTTGGGGGGGGCTAACTATGGT.

Details on this clone: The missing CDR3 end, 3 residues past where the read stops, is filled in from the germline J gene. The J gene is TRBJ2-5, the V gene TRBV19, with D maybe TRBD1 (5 bases). The CDR3 is made up of 15 amino acids. V gave up 9 bases and J gave up 5 bases, with 22 bases separating them. Germline CDR1 is LNHDA and CDR2 is SQIVND (reference sequence). CDR3 sequence reads: CASGSLTTALETQYF. CDR3 DNA, as far as it was read: TGTGCCAGCGGGTCCCTTACGACAGCTCTGGAGACC.

As for this clone: With the read ending 3 residues before the CDR3 end, the germline J gene is used to fill in that end. J is TRBJ1-6 and V is TRBV9, with 7 nucleotides matching TRBD1. V was pared by 6 bases and J by 7 bases, with 4 bases of the junction left unmatched. Germline V gene lookup returns CDR1 SGDLS and CDR2 YYNGEE. This CDR3 contains 13 residues. The sequenced CDR3 bases are TGTGCCAGCAATAGGGGGCAAAATTCACCC. This translates into CASNRGQNSP. The full-length CDR3 reads as CASNRGQNSPLHF.

Notes on this clone: The read is 3 residues too short to cover the CDR3 end, so that end is filled in from the germline J gene. This rearrangement joins TRBV18 to TRBJ2-3, with 10 bases that match TRBD1. CDR3 length equals 15 residues. CDR1 and CDR2 from the germline V gene are KGHSH and LQKENI. The part of the CDR3 DNA that was read is TGTGCCAGCTCACCAGGGACAGGGGACAATCAGCCG. Residues: CASSPGTGDNQP. The entire CDR3 sequence reads CASSPGTGDNQPQYF.

To note about this clone: The read halts 3 residues ahead of the CDR3 end, with the missing end drawn from the germline J gene. This sequence joins TRBV14 and TRBJ2-7, with 8 bases fitting TRBD2. CDR3 length: 16 residues. With 1 base clipped from V and 3 bases from J, the junction kept 8 bases outside the gene matches. Germline V lookup: CDR1 SGHDN, CDR2 FVKESK. The CDR3 DNA, read in part, is TGTGCCAGCAGCCAAGGATGGCCCGGGACTAGCTACGAG. Translating gives CASSQGWPGTSYE. In full, the CDR3 reads CASSQGWPGTSYEQYF.

Details on this clone: Read coverage stops 3 residues before the CDR3 terminus; the germline J gene supplies the remainder. This chain uses TRBV12-5 with TRBJ2-1; 7 bases match TRBD1. The germline gives CDR1 LGHNT, CDR2 FRNRAP. This CDR3 is 14 amino acids long. The V gene end was trimmed by 6 bases and the J gene end by 6 bases; junction bases not matched to a gene: 8. CDR3 protein: CASGLGQAPNEQFF. Partial CDR3 DNA: TGTGCTAGTGGCCTTGGACAGGCGCCCAATGAG. Full variable domain (remainder filled in from reference TRBV12-5 and TRBJ2-1): DARVTQTPRHKVTEMGQEVTMRCQPILGHNTVFWYRQTMMQGLELLAYFRNRAPLDDSGMPKDRFSAEMPDATLATLKIQPSEPRDSAVYFCASGLGQAPNEQFFGPGTRLTVL.

Concerning this clone: Read data end 3 residues before the CDR3 end; the end is taken from the germline J gene. The chain combines TRBV12-5 with TRBJ2-3, with a possible D match to TRBD1 (6 bases). The V gene's germline CDR1 is LGHNT and CDR2 FRNRAP. V gave up 3 bases and J gave up 2 bases, with 12 bases separating them. The CDR3 length is 15 residues. Partial CDR3 DNA: TGTGCTAGTGGTTTCTCTCAGGGGCCCACAGATACG. It translates to CASGFSQGPTDT. The entire CDR3 protein reads CASGFSQGPTDTQYF. Drawing the rest from reference TRBV12-5 and TRBJ2-3, the complete variable domain is DARVTQTPRHKVTEMGQEVTMRCQPILGHNTVFWYRQTMMQGLELLAYFRNRAPLDDSGMPKDRFSAEMPDATLATLKIQPSEPRDSAVYFCASGFSQGPTDTQYFGPGTRLTVL.

With respect to this clone: A junction boundary mismatches the germline segment, possibly from a read error. The read finishes 3 residues shy of the CDR3 end, and the germline J gene is used to complete it. The chain is built from TRBV5-4 and TRBJ1-2, with D hard to call. The germline CDR1 and CDR2 sequences are SGHNT and YYREEE (reference sequence). The CDR3 has 14 residues. The CDR3 sequence: CASNLAGVNYGYTF. The sequenced part of the CDR3 DNA is TGTGCCAGCAACTTGGCCGGGGTTAACTATGGC.